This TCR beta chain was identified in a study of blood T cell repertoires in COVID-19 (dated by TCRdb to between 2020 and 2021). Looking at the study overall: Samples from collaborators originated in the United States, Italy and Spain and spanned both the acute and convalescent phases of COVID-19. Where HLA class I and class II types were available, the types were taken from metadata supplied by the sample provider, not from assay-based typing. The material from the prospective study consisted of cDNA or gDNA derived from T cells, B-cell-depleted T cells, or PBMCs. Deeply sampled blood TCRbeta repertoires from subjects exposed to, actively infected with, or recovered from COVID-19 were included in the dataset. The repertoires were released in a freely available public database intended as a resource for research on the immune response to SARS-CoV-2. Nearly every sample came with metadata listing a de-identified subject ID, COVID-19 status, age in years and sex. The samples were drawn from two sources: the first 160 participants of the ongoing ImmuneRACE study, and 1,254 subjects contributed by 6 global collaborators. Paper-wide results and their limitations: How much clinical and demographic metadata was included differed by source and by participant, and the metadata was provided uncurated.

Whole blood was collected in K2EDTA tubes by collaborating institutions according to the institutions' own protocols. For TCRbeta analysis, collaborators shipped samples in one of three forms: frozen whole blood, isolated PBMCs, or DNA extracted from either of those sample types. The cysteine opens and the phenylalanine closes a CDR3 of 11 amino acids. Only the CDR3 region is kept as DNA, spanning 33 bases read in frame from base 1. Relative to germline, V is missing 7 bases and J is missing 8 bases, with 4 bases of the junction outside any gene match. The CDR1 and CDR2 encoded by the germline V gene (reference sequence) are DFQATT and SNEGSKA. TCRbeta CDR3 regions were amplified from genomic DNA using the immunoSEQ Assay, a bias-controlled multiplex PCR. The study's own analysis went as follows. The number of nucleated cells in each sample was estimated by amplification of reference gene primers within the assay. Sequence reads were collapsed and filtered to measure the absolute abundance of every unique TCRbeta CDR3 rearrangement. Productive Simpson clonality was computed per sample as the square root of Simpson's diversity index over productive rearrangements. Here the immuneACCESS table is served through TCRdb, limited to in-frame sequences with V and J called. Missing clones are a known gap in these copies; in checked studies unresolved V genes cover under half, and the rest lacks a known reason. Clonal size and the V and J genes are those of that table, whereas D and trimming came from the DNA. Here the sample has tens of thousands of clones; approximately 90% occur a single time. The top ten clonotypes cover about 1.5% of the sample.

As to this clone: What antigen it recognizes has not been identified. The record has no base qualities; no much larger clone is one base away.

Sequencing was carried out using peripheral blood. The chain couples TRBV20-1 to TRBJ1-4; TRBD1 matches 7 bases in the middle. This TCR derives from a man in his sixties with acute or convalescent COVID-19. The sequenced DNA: TGCAGTGTAACCAGGGGGGAAAAACTGTTTTTT. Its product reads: CSVTRGEKLFF.